This T cell receptor (beta chain) was recorded in a study of T cell responses to AZD1222 COVID-19 vaccine. Findings and caveats of the study: Most donors were white British and more were female, and clonal diversity was possibly underestimated. With two AZD1222 doses given, Spike-specific TCR breadth and depth both rose. Sampling that yielded the repertoires occurred only after the peak T cell response. Seropositive status at baseline applied to only six AZD1222 recipients.

Profiled with immunoSEQ multiplex PCR; TCRdb holds only in-frame clones, not every one. The top ten clones hold over 2.5% of a sample with some 130,000 clones, around nine tenths of them seen once. Germline loops: CDR1 MDHEN, CDR2 SYDVKM. V shed 5 bases and J shed 7 bases, with 9 bases lying between them. This CDR3 contains 12 residues. Points on this clone: Its target is unknown.

The source of this sequence is an adult in good health. The chain links TRBV28 to TRBJ2-1; TRBD2 is a possible D gene (5 bases). Specimen: peripheral blood, collected on day 0 of AZD1222 vaccination. CDR3 region: CASSPRRNEQFF. The CDR3 nucleotides read TGTGCCAGCAGTCCTCGGAGGAATGAGCAGTTCTTC. Drawing the rest from reference TRBV28 and TRBJ2-1, the complete variable domain is DVKVTQSSRYLVKRTGEKVFLECVQDMDHENMFWYRQDPGLGLRLIYFSYDVKMKEKGDIPEGYSVSREKKERFSLILESASTNQTSMYLCASSPRRNEQFFGPGTRLTVL.